This TCR beta chain was sequenced in a study of shared clonotypes between healthy human individuals. Overall study results and limits: Expectations were that clonotype sharing among donors would be affected by sequencing depth.

To note about this clone: Its antigen is unknown.

Germline loops: CDR1 WNHNN, CDR2 SYGVQD (reference sequence). The CDR3 totals 16 residues. V was clipped by 5 bases and J by 4 bases; unmatched bases: 10. Free of recent acute infections or vaccinations, the donors were healthy HIV-negative adults. DNA at 200 ng, 25,000 to 35,000 T cell genomes, went into sorted-subset replicate PCRs. Assay used: immunoSEQ multiplex PCR; TCRdb lists only in-frame clones, some missing. The sample includes some 2,100,000 clones, approximately 95% seen only once; the top ten take roughly 0.13%. Material: naive CD4+ T cells sorted from blood. Sample subset: CD45RA+ positively selected. This TCR was sampled from a man aged 18 to 29 in good health. The chain uses TRBV10-1 and TRBJ2-2; 7 bases fit TRBD2. The CDR3 loop is CASSSRAGVSTGELFF. DNA of the CDR3: TGCGCCAGCAGTTCGCGGGCGGGAGTGAGCACCGGGGAGCTGTTTTTT.